The rows below give T cell receptor beta chains drawn from one sample of a study of human thymus T cells. Sequenced by immunoSEQ multiplex PCR; TCRdb stores in-frame clones only, minus some. This table has about 50,000 clones, just under 95% appearing once. What was sequenced was blood. The receptors here all came from a girl less than two years old with a congenital heart defect but otherwise immunologically healthy. The conserved cysteine and the conserved F or W are not part of the CDR3 here. The order of the fields is V gene, J gene, CDR3 protein.

>TRBV6-5|TRBJ2-5
ASSYLETQY
>TRBV4-2|TRBJ2-1
ASSHPLAGGPSSYNEQF
>TRBV30|TRBJ1-4
AWSDGTGNEKLF
>TRBV9|TRBJ2-2
ASSSRGGSAGELF
>TRBV14|TRBJ2-7
ASSLAGGPPYEGEQY
>TRBV7-2|TRBJ2-2
ASSLHGAANTGELF
>TRBV5-1|TRBJ1-1
ASSLAQNTEAF
>TRBV9|TRBJ1-2
ASSRDRGLSYT
>TRBV2|TRBJ2-7
ASSERGYEQY
>TRBV4-2|TRBJ2-7
ASSQKLAGGSSYEQY
>TRBV5-1|TRBJ2-1
ASSLVSPSGRNEQF
>TRBV19|TRBJ2-7
ASSTGGEQY
>TRBV30|TRBJ2-7
AWKLGAPRYEQY
>TRBV6-5|TRBJ2-3
ASSPGTSGTDTQY
>TRBV29-1|TRBJ1-1
SVELANLEAF
>TRBV27|TRBJ2-4
ASSLSGGVNIQY
>TRBV9|TRBJ2-7
ASSVGQGEYEQY
>TRBV4-2|TRBJ2-3
ASSSLGLAQSTDTQY
>TRBV11-2|TRBJ1-2
ASSFSGQSYGYT
>TRBV6-1|TRBJ2-3
ASSATGRIDTQY
>TRBV2|TRBJ2-1
ASSDVDRRKPYNKQF
>TRBV7-2|TRBJ2-1
ASSLQGGYNEQF
>TRBV7-9|TRBJ2-7
ASSYEGYEQY
>TRBV11-2|TRBJ2-1
ASSLIAATHYNEQF
>TRBV18|TRBJ1-2
ASSPDRGVGYT
>TRBV27|TRBJ2-7
ASSSGRGPYEQY
>TRBV4-1|TRBJ2-5
ASSLQGYQETQY
>TRBV5-8|TRBJ2-7
ASSLLNGTRPVEQY
>TRBV30|TRBJ2-7
AWNEVLSSYEQY
>TRBV11-2|TRBJ1-1
ASSRGQTMNTEAF
>TRBV4-1|TRBJ2-1
ASSQAQQRYNEQF
>TRBV7-9|TRBJ1-2
ASSPGGKKGNYGYT
>TRBV15|TRBJ2-2
ATSRGPGQYTGELF
>TRBV25-1|TRBJ2-5
ASSGGTREETQY
>TRBV7-9|TRBJ2-6
ASSPSGRAPRNVLT
>TRBV25-1|TRBJ2-2
ASTGKNTGELF
>TRBV19|TRBJ2-3
ASSISGSPADTQY
>TRBV27|TRBJ2-7
ATRTRTGLEQY
>TRBV12-2|TRBJ2-2
ASRSNPRTSGRAFGELF
>TRBV28|TRBJ1-4
ASRGDRPNEKLF
>TRBV9|TRBJ2-1
ASSVAPPGEQF
>TRBV4-1|TRBJ2-3
ASSQRGTPVTDTQY
>TRBV6-6|TRBJ1-1
ASGGVNTEAF
>TRBV2|TRBJ2-1
ASRLLVAEYNEQF
>TRBV7-3|TRBJ2-2
ASSLTTAGELF
>TRBV11-1|TRBJ2-1
ASSLRGGRAKF
>TRBV7-9|TRBJ2-5
ASSLGQGETQY
>TRBV5-1|TRBJ2-1
ASSLATGLEQF